The rows below give T cell receptor beta chains drawn from one sample of a study of cytomegalovirus exposure and HLA in healthy donors. The protocol was immunoSEQ multiplex PCR, while the TCRdb copy is restricted to in-frame clones and leaves out a portion. Its table records about 120,000 clones. Sequenced input: PBMCs. The receptors shown here come from a woman in her 40s in good health and CMV-seropositive. Each CDR3 is given with its conserved first and last residue. Each record gives: D gene, J gene, V gene, CDR3 DNA, CDR3 protein. A D gene is named only where the DNA matches it firmly.

D gene: -
J gene: TRBJ1-2
V gene: TRBV30
CDR3 DNA: TGTGCTTCGGATGGCTACACCTTC
CDR3 protein: CASDGYTF

D gene: -
J gene: TRBJ2-7
V gene: TRBV7-9
CDR3 DNA: TGTGCCAGCAGCTCTGGGAGCGTGAGCTCCTACGAGCAGTACTTC
CDR3 protein: CASSSGSVSSYEQYF

D gene: TRBD2
J gene: TRBJ2-2
V gene: TRBV15
CDR3 DNA: TGTGCCACCAGCACGGGAGGGACGGTGAACACCGGGGAGCTGTTTTTT
CDR3 protein: CATSTGGTVNTGELFF

D gene: TRBD1
J gene: TRBJ1-1
V gene: TRBV5-7
CDR3 DNA: TGTGCCAGCAGCTCCTTAGACAGGGAGGAAGGTGAAGCTTTCTTT
CDR3 protein: CASSSLDREEGEAFF

D gene: TRBD2
J gene: TRBJ2-1
V gene: TRBV10-3
CDR3 DNA: TGTGCCATCAAGGAGCGGGGGCCTTACAATGAGCAGTTCTTC
CDR3 protein: CAIKERGPYNEQFF

D gene: TRBD2
J gene: TRBJ2-3
V gene: TRBV4-3
CDR3 DNA: TGCGCCAGCAGCCAAGATGGACTAGCGATCGCAGATACGCAGTATTTT
CDR3 protein: CASSQDGLAIADTQYF

D gene: TRBD1
J gene: TRBJ1-2
V gene: TRBV27
CDR3 DNA: TGTGCCAGCAGTCCGTCAGGGGGCCTTAACTATGGCTACACCTTC
CDR3 protein: CASSPSGGLNYGYTF

D gene: -
J gene: TRBJ2-1
V gene: TRBV29-1
CDR3 DNA: TGCAGCGTGCAGGGCAGGCCCCTCTACCGTCACAATGAGCAGTTCTTC
CDR3 protein: CSVQGRPLYRHNEQFF

D gene: -
J gene: TRBJ2-4
V gene: TRBV2
CDR3 DNA: TGTGCCAGCAGTGAACAGGGGTTTAACATTCAGTACTTC
CDR3 protein: CASSEQGFNIQYF

D gene: -
J gene: TRBJ2-3
V gene: TRBV6-1
CDR3 DNA: TGTGCCATCGGACAGAACACAGATACGCAGTATTTT
CDR3 protein: CAIGQNTDTQYF

D gene: TRBD1
J gene: TRBJ1-3
V gene: TRBV13
CDR3 DNA: TGTGCCAGCAGCGTTAGGGGGCCTGACACCATATATTTT
CDR3 protein: CASSVRGPDTIYF

D gene: -
J gene: TRBJ2-3
V gene: TRBV4-3
CDR3 DNA: TGCGCCAGCAGCCAACACCTATCCCGGGGAACAGATACGCAGTATTTT
CDR3 protein: CASSQHLSRGTDTQYF

D gene: TRBD2
J gene: TRBJ2-3
V gene: TRBV10-1
CDR3 DNA: TGCGCCAGCAGTGAGTCGACTAGCGGGAGAGCCGGCACAGATACGCAGTATTTT
CDR3 protein: CASSESTSGRAGTDTQYF

D gene: -
J gene: TRBJ1-1
V gene: TRBV27
CDR3 DNA: TGTGCCAGCAGTTTATCGAGGAACACTGAAGCTTTCTTT
CDR3 protein: CASSLSRNTEAFF

D gene: TRBD1
J gene: TRBJ2-5
V gene: TRBV7-9
CDR3 DNA: TGTGCCAGCAGCTTATGGAGAGGACAGGGGAAAGCAGGGGAGACCCAGTACTTC
CDR3 protein: CASSLWRGQGKAGETQYF

D gene: TRBD1
J gene: TRBJ1-1
V gene: TRBV5-1
CDR3 DNA: TGCGCCAGCAGCCCTGGGACAGCAGTTGAAGCTTTCTTT
CDR3 protein: CASSPGTAVEAFF

D gene: -
J gene: TRBJ1-1
V gene: TRBV28
CDR3 DNA: TGTGCCAGCAGTTTCGTAGACAGAGACACTGAAGCTTTCTTT
CDR3 protein: CASSFVDRDTEAFF

D gene: TRBD1
J gene: TRBJ2-1
V gene: TRBV5-1
CDR3 DNA: TGCGCCAGCAGCCTACCCTCTGGCGGGACAGGGGGGAATGAGCAGTTCTTC
CDR3 protein: CASSLPSGGTGGNEQFF

D gene: TRBD1
J gene: TRBJ1-5
V gene: TRBV27
CDR3 DNA: TGTGCCAGCAGCCCGCGACCGACAGGGGGCGGCAATCAGCCCCAGCATTTT
CDR3 protein: CASSPRPTGGGNQPQHF

D gene: -
J gene: TRBJ1-2
V gene: TRBV6-6
CDR3 DNA: TGTGCCAGCAGTTTCGAGCCCTATGGCTACACCTTC
CDR3 protein: CASSFEPYGYTF

D gene: TRBD2
J gene: TRBJ2-4
V gene: TRBV5-6
CDR3 DNA: TGTGCCAGCAGCTTTAATCGGGAGGGCATCGTAGCCAAAAACATTCAGTACTTC
CDR3 protein: CASSFNREGIVAKNIQYF

D gene: -
J gene: TRBJ1-5
V gene: TRBV27
CDR3 DNA: TGTGCCAGCAGTTTCCAGAGCGGAGGCAATCAGCCCCAGCATTTT
CDR3 protein: CASSFQSGGNQPQHF

D gene: -
J gene: TRBJ2-4
V gene: TRBV23-1
CDR3 DNA: TGCGCCAGCACAGGGGAAGCCAAAAACATTCAGTACTTC
CDR3 protein: CASTGEAKNIQYF

D gene: TRBD2
J gene: TRBJ2-1
V gene: TRBV7-3
CDR3 DNA: TGTGCCAGCAGCTTAGGCGGCGGGACTAACAATGAGCAGTTCTTC
CDR3 protein: CASSLGGGTNNEQFF

D gene: -
J gene: TRBJ1-2
V gene: TRBV28
CDR3 DNA: TGTGCCAGCGAGGGAGACGGCTACACCTTC
CDR3 protein: CASEGDGYTF

D gene: -
J gene: TRBJ2-5
V gene: TRBV4-3
CDR3 DNA: TGCGCCAGCAGCCAAGATTGGACCATGCAGGGGGAGACCCAGTACTTC
CDR3 protein: CASSQDWTMQGETQYF

D gene: TRBD2
J gene: TRBJ2-1
V gene: TRBV5-1
CDR3 DNA: TGCGCCAGCAGCACCCTAGCGGGAGCCAATGAGCAGTTCTTC
CDR3 protein: CASSTLAGANEQFF

D gene: -
J gene: TRBJ2-7
V gene: TRBV18
CDR3 DNA: TGTGCCAGCTCACCCACCGAAACTTACGAGCAGTACTTC
CDR3 protein: CASSPTETYEQYF

D gene: -
J gene: TRBJ2-3
V gene: TRBV18
CDR3 DNA: TGTGCCAGCTCACCACTGTCAGGGACAGATACGCAGTATTTT
CDR3 protein: CASSPLSGTDTQYF

D gene: TRBD2
J gene: TRBJ2-3
V gene: TRBV5-6
CDR3 DNA: TGTGCCAGCAGCCCACTAGCGGGAGGGACGGATACGCAGTATTTT
CDR3 protein: CASSPLAGGTDTQYF

D gene: TRBD2
J gene: TRBJ2-7
V gene: TRBV2
CDR3 DNA: TGTGCCAGCAGTACCGGGACTAGTCGTCACGAGCAGTACTTC
CDR3 protein: CASSTGTSRHEQYF

D gene: TRBD1
J gene: TRBJ2-6
V gene: TRBV19
CDR3 DNA: TGTGCCAGTAGGCCGGGACAGGGGACCGGGGCCAACGTCCTGACTTTC
CDR3 protein: CASRPGQGTGANVLTF

D gene: -
J gene: TRBJ2-5
V gene: TRBV18
CDR3 DNA: TGTGCCAGCTCAAACCGGGACTTTCAAGAGACCCAGTACTTC
CDR3 protein: CASSNRDFQETQYF

D gene: TRBD1
J gene: TRBJ2-7
V gene: TRBV29-1
CDR3 DNA: TGCAGCGTGCAGACAGGGGTCCTCTCCTACGAGCAGTACTTC
CDR3 protein: CSVQTGVLSYEQYF

D gene: -
J gene: TRBJ1-1
V gene: TRBV18
CDR3 DNA: TGTGCCAGCTCACCACCGAACATTGAAGCTTTCTTT
CDR3 protein: CASSPPNIEAFF

D gene: TRBD2
J gene: TRBJ2-7
V gene: TRBV4-1
CDR3 DNA: TGCGCCAGCAGCCGAGGGACTAGCAGTACCTACGAGCAGTACTTC
CDR3 protein: CASSRGTSSTYEQYF

D gene: -
J gene: TRBJ2-5
V gene: TRBV5-1
CDR3 DNA: TGCGCCAGCAGCTCGGACAGCCTCTCATGGCCCGTTGAGACCCAGTACTTC
CDR3 protein: CASSSDSLSWPVETQYF

D gene: TRBD2
J gene: TRBJ2-3
V gene: TRBV30
CDR3 DNA: TGTGCCTGGAGTCAAACTAGCGGGAGTTTGTATTTT
CDR3 protein: CAWSQTSGSLYF

D gene: -
J gene: TRBJ1-4
V gene: TRBV18
CDR3 DNA: TGTGCCAGCTCACCAAGCAGGGAAGGGAATGAAAAACTGTTTTTT
CDR3 protein: CASSPSREGNEKLFF

D gene: TRBD2
J gene: TRBJ2-7
V gene: TRBV7-7
CDR3 DNA: TGTGCTCATTACGGGGGGGCAAGGGAGCAGTACTTC
CDR3 protein: CAHYGGAREQYF

D gene: TRBD1
J gene: TRBJ2-4
V gene: TRBV4-1
CDR3 DNA: TGCGCCAGCAGCCAAGAAGTAACATTGTGGGGACAGGGCGTTGCCAAAAACATTCAGTACTTC
CDR3 protein: CASSQEVTLWGQGVAKNIQYF

D gene: -
J gene: TRBJ2-2
V gene: TRBV6-1
CDR3 DNA: TGTGCCAGCAGCTGGGGCGGGACGAACACCGGGGAGCTGTTTTTT
CDR3 protein: CASSWGGTNTGELFF

D gene: TRBD2
J gene: TRBJ2-2
V gene: TRBV5-5
CDR3 DNA: TGTGCCAGCAGCTTTGTAGCGGGAGGCACCGGGGAGCTGTTTTTT
CDR3 protein: CASSFVAGGTGELFF

D gene: TRBD1
J gene: TRBJ2-2
V gene: TRBV23-1
CDR3 DNA: TGCGCCAGCAGTCAATCTGGGGACAGGAACACCGGGGAGCTGTTTTTT
CDR3 protein: CASSQSGDRNTGELFF

D gene: TRBD1
J gene: TRBJ1-4
V gene: TRBV7-9
CDR3 DNA: TGTGCCAGCAGCGCGCGGGACAGGAATGAAAAACTGTTTTTT
CDR3 protein: CASSARDRNEKLFF

D gene: -
J gene: TRBJ2-1
V gene: TRBV7-3
CDR3 DNA: TGTGCCAGCAGCGCGGACACATACAATGAGCAGTTCTTC
CDR3 protein: CASSADTYNEQFF